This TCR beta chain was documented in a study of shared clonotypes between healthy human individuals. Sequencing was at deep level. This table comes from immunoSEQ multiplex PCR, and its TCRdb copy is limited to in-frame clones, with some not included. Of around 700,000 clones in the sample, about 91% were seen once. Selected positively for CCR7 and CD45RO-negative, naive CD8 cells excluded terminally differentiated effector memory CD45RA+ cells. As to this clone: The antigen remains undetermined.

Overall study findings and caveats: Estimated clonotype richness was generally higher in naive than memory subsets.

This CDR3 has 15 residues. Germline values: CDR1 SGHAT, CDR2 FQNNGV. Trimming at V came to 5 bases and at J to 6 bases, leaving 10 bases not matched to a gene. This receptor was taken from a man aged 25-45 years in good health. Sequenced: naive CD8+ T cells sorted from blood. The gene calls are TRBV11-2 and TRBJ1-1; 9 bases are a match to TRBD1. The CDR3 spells CASSPFTGGEAEAFF. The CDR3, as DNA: TGTGCCAGCAGCCCCTTTACAGGGGGCGAGGCTGAAGCTTTCTTT.